This passage covers 20 T cell receptor beta chains from one sample sequenced in a study of blood T cell repertoires in COVID-19. Here immunoSEQ multiplex PCR was the method, and the copy in TCRdb shows in-frame clones only, minus some. The sample comprises about 200,000 clones, roughly 87% of which are singletons, and approximately 2.4% rests with the top ten. The specimen was PBMCs or T cells enriched from blood (not recorded which). The receptors come from a woman aged 25 to 39 who had recovered from COVID-19.

CDR3 bases: TGTGCCAGCAGTAGGGGTAGGACCTACGAGCAGTACTTC. Translation gives CASSRGRTYEQYF. J is TRBJ2-7 and V is TRBV6-2 or TRBV6-3, with D possibly TRBD1 on 5 matching bases. The germline V gene encodes CDR1 MNHEY and CDR2 SVGEGT. The CDR3 has 13 amino acids. Trimming stripped 5 bases from V and 2 bases from J, with 10 bases between.

V and J are TRBV4-2 and TRBJ2-2; 10 nucleotides align to TRBD1. V lost 5 bases and J lost 4; bases outside the gene matches: 7. Germline values: CDR1 LGHNA, CDR2 YNFKEQ. CDR3 length: 16 amino acids. The CDR3 DNA follows: TGTGCCAGCAGCTCACTTCGGACAGGGGGCACCGGGGAGCTGTTTTTT. As protein: CASSSLRTGGTGELFF.

This chain uses TRBV7-2 with TRBJ2-5; D uncertain. The V gene lost 1 base and the J gene lost 2 bases, with 11 bases spanning the gap. The CDR3 totals 15 residues. CDR1 and CDR2 from the germline V gene are SGHTA and FQGNSA. CDR3 sequence (DNA): TGTGCCAGCAGCTTAGATGGCGGCCGTCAAGAGACCCAGTACTTC. Protein sequence: CASSLDGGRQETQYF.

Concerning this clone itself: The CDR3 does not end in the conserved phenylalanine or tryptophan, so this is likely a read error. It is unclear where the CDR3 begins or ends on the DNA, so no DNA is shown, and the CDR3 is as TCRdb lists it. The chain links TRBV2 to TRBJ2-3; the D call of TRBD2 is as the table states it, not checked on the DNA. Counting both end residues, the CDR3 totals 10 amino acids. In germline, CDR1 is SNHLY, CDR2 FYNNEI. CDR3 loop: CASSEASPPV.

The genes are TRBV7-2 and TRBJ2-3, with 7 bases lining up with TRBD1. The CDR3 consists of 15 residues. Germline trimming cut 1 base from V and 0 bases from J; bases unmatched to any gene: 1. Germline V CDR1 and CDR2: SGHTA, FQGNSA. Here the CDR3 reads CASSLEGASTDTQYF. The CDR3 region has the DNA TGTGCCAGCAGCTTAGAGGGGGCAAGCACAGATACGCAGTATTTT.

The gene calls are TRBV28 and TRBJ1-2, with 8 bases matching TRBD1. The junction had 2 bases not matched to a gene; V was cut back by 10 bases and J by 4 bases. Germline-derived CDR1 and CDR2 are MDHEN and SYDVKM. CDR3 length: 11 amino acids. CDR3 nucleotides: TGTGCCACCGACAGGGGCTATGGCTACACCTTC. Translation: CATDRGYGYTF.

V and J are TRBV5-8 and TRBJ1-5, with D possibly matching TRBD1 (5 bases). This CDR3 is 17 amino acids long. Trimming took off 0 bases at V and 0 bases at J, with 13 bases between the two ends. Germline lookup yields CDR1 SGHTS and CDR2 YDEGEE. CDR3 sequence (DNA): TGTGCCAGCAGCTTGGTAGGGGCAGCATATAGCAATCAGCCCCAGCATTTT. Translated, it gives CASSLVGAAYSNQPQHF.

J is TRBJ2-4 and V is TRBV20-1; possibly TRBD1 for D (6 bases). V lost 2 bases to trimming and J lost 10 bases, with 9 bases between them. This CDR3 spans 11 amino acids. Per germline, CDR1 DFQATT and CDR2 SNEGSKA (reference sequence). CDR3 DNA sequence: TGCAGTGCTAGAACAGGGCCGATTCAGTACTTC. It codes for CSARTGPIQYF.

The gene calls are TRBV7-2 and TRBJ1-2; 7 bases fit TRBD1. The ends lost 1 base at V and 5 bases at J; junction bases unmatched: 4. Germline V lookup: CDR1 SGHTA, CDR2 FQGNSA. The CDR3 has 14 residues. CDR3 region: CASSLDETGYGYTF. In DNA, the CDR3 is TGTGCCAGCAGCTTAGACGAGACAGGGTATGGCTACACCTTC.

The chain employs TRBV7-3 and TRBJ2-7; TRBD2 aligns across 12 bases. The germline gives CDR1 SGHTA, CDR2 FQGTGA. Trimming at V came to 6 bases and at J to 4 bases, leaving 4 bases not matched to a gene. The CDR3 is made up of 14 amino acids. The CDR3 DNA sequence: TGTGCCAGCAGTCCCGGGACTAGCGGGTACGAGCAGTACTTC. This translates into CASSPGTSGYEQYF.

The chain links TRBV9 to TRBJ2-3, with D perhaps TRBD2 (5 bases). This CDR3 region has 16 residues. V lost 3 bases, J lost 0 bases, and 14 bases lay in between. Germline V gene data show CDR1 as SGDLS and CDR2 as YYNGEE. The CDR3 spells CASSARPGSSTDTQYF. The CDR3 DNA reads TGTGCCAGCAGCGCCCGGCCGGGGTCCAGCACAGATACGCAGTATTTT.

V gene TRBV7-9 combines with J gene TRBJ1-2; TRBD1 matches 7 bases. The CDR3 runs to 16 residues. With V trimmed by 1 base and J by 1 base, 6 bases remained unmatched. Germline V gene sequence: CDR1 SEHNR, CDR2 FQNEAQ (reference sequence). CDR3 nucleotides: TGTGCCAGCAGCTTAGTTGTTTACAGGGGTAACTATGGCTACACCTTC. Amino acids: CASSLVVYRGNYGYTF. The full variable domain, rest sourced from reference TRBV7-9 and TRBJ1-2, is DTGVSQNPRHKITKRGQNVTFRCDPISEHNRLYWYRQTLGQGPEFLTYFQNEAQLEKSRLLSDRFSAERPKGSFSTLEIQRTEQGDSAMYLCASSLVVYRGNYGYTFGSGTRLTVV.

This clone was detected only once. V gene TRBV4-1 combines with J gene TRBJ2-5; 12 bases fit TRBD1. J lost 4 bases, V lost 1 base, and 4 bases had no gene match. CDR3 length equals 16 residues. The germline V gene encodes CDR1 MGHRA and CDR2 YSYEKL. In nucleotides, the CDR3 is TGCGCCAGCAGCCAAGCGGGACAGGGGGCCGCAGAGACCCAGTACTTC. Residues: CASSQAGQGAAETQYF.

This clone was seen once. The rearrangement joins TRBV2 to TRBJ2-7; a possible D gene is TRBD2 (6 bases). Germline V lookup: CDR1 SNHLY, CDR2 FYNNEI. CDR3 size: 14 residues. Between the trimmed V and J ends, which lost 6 bases and 4 bases, there was a span of 16 bases. The CDR3 bases are TGTGCCAGCAGGATGAGGGGCAGCGGGTACGAGCAGTACTTC. This sequence encodes CASRMRGSGYEQYF.

This clone was seen only once. V and J are TRBV6-5 and TRBJ1-2, with 7 bases identical to TRBD1. Germline V lookup: CDR1 MNHEY, CDR2 SVGAGI. The trim removed 2 bases at V and 6 bases at J, leaving 6 bases unmatched. This CDR3 region has 14 residues. CDR3 nucleotides: TGTGCCAGCAGTTACCGACAGGGTCCCCATGGCTACACCTTC. Encoded protein: CASSYRQGPHGYTF.

V usage is TRBV24-1 and J usage is TRBJ2-5; 11 bases align to TRBD2. Trimming removed 3 bases from V and 7 bases from J; junction bases left unmatched: 9. This CDR3 has 16 residues. CDR1 is KGHDR and CDR2 is SFDVKD in the germline V gene. The CDR3: CATSDATSGDPWTQYF. The CDR3 nucleotides read TGTGCCACCAGTGATGCGACTAGCGGGGACCCCTGGACCCAGTACTTC.

This clone was recorded once. The CDR3: CAISGTGREQYF. The DNA of the CDR3 is TGTGCCATCAGTGGGACAGGAAGAGAGCAGTACTTC. The chain employs TRBV10-3 and TRBJ2-7; TRBD1 aligns across 7 bases. This CDR3 is built from 12 residues. Germline V gene lookup returns CDR1 ENHRY and CDR2 SYGVKD. The ends lost 4 bases at V and 7 bases at J; junction bases unmatched: 4.

In this sample, this clone turned up a few times. Other DNA sequences within the sample encode an identical CDR3. V usage is TRBV9 and J usage is TRBJ2-2; D gene uncertain. Per germline, CDR1 SGDLS and CDR2 YYNGEE. The V and J ends lost 4 bases and 4 bases respectively, with 8 bases between them. CDR3 length: 13 residues. The CDR3 sequence: CASSPSPTGELFF. The CDR3 region has the DNA TGTGCCAGCAGCCCGAGTCCCACCGGGGAGCTGTTTTTT.

J is TRBJ2-1 and V is TRBV29-1, with 7 bases matching TRBD1. CDR3 length equals 14 residues. V shed 2 bases and J 5 bases; nucleotides not matched to a gene: 6. Germline CDR1 SQVTM, CDR2 ANQGSEA. As DNA, the CDR3 is TGCAGCGTTGAACCACCGGGACAGAACAATGAGCAGTTCTTC. It yields the protein CSVEPPGQNNEQFF.

V gene TRBV4-3 combines with J gene TRBJ2-6, with 9 bases that match TRBD1. V lost 4 bases and J lost 0; bases outside the gene matches: 4. There are 17 residues in the CDR3. Germline-derived CDR1 and CDR2 are LGHNA and YSLEER. The CDR3 coding sequence is TGCGCCAGCAGCCTCGGGACAGGGAACTCTGGGGCCAACGTCCTGACTTTC. Residues: CASSLGTGNSGANVLTF.